These 21 T cell receptor beta chains were all obtained from the same sample, sequenced in a study of shared clonotypes between healthy human individuals (TCRdb year 2020). CD8 naive samples consisted of CD45RO-negative cells that were positively selected for CCR7, yielding a CD45RA+CCR7+ population without TemRA cells. Receptor amplification or capture employed the immunoSEQ multiplex PCR assay. Sourced from immuneACCESS, this table was stored by TCRdb with only in-frame sequences that have V and J called. A share of the clones is absent; for the studies checked, an unresolved V gene accounts for under half, and the remainder has no known explanation. The sample profile shows about 600,000 clones; less than 97% of them were found once. The ten top clones hold less than 0.13% of the sample. The sequencing input was naive CD8+ T cells sorted from blood. The cell subset or site label corresponds to: CD45RA+CCR7+. These TCRs come from a woman aged 25-40 years in good health.

The chain is built from TRBV6-1 and TRBJ2-7; D call uncertain. The CDR3 is made up of 13 amino acids. Germline V gene lookup returns CDR1 MNHNS and CDR2 SASEGT. The V end was cut by 0 bases, the J end by 3 bases, with 6 bases between. The CDR3: CASSEAQIYEQYF. CDR3 DNA: TGTGCCAGCAGTGAAGCCCAGATCTACGAGCAGTACTTC.

The sample holds a few counts of this clone. The gene calls are TRBV5-5 and TRBJ1-1; the D is unclear. The CDR3 extends over 16 amino acids. The germline gives CDR1 SGHKS, CDR2 YYEKEE (reference sequence). The ends were cut back, 4 bases at V and 2 bases at J, with 18 bases in the middle. Here the CDR3 reads CASSHARGEGNTEAFF. In nucleotides, the CDR3 is TGTGCCAGCAGCCATGCACGTGGGGAGGGTAACACTGAAGCTTTCTTT. Combining the CDR3 with reference TRBV5-5 and TRBJ1-1 gives the whole variable domain DAGVTQSPTHLIKTRGQQVTLRCSPISGHKSVSWYQQVLGQGPQFIFQYYEKEERGRGNFPDRFSARQFPNYSSELNVNALLLGDSALYLCASSHARGEGNTEAFFGQGTRLTVV.

On this clone itself: Other DNA sequences in the same sample also yield this CDR3. The genes are TRBV27 and TRBJ2-1, with 15 bases matching TRBD2. After removal of 3 bases from V and 12 bases from J, the junction contained 6 bases not matched to a gene. CDR3 length: 15 residues. Germline V gene sequence: CDR1 MNHEY, CDR2 SMNVEV (reference sequence). In nucleotides, the CDR3 is TGTGCCAGCAGTTTTGGACTAGCGGGGGGGCAGGGGCAGTTCTTC. As protein: CASSFGLAGGQGQFF.

J is TRBJ2-5 and V is TRBV9; tentative D call: TRBD1 (6 bases). The J call could be wrong; TRBJ2-7 is a better fit for the DNA end. The CDR3 covers 12 residues. From germline, CDR1 is SGDLS and CDR2 YYNGEE. The CDR3 is CASSPGAGEQYF. CDR3 bases: TGTGCCAGCAGCCCAGGGGCAGGCGAGCAGTACTTC.

The V and J genes are TRBV7-9 and TRBJ2-3; no definite D call. Trimming removed 4 bases from V and 6 bases from J, with 5 bases in between. Germline V gene lookup returns CDR1 SEHNR and CDR2 FQNEAQ (reference sequence). This CDR3 has 11 residues. The CDR3 DNA reads TGTGCCAGCAGCTGGGCGGATACGCAGTATTTT. This codes for CASSWADTQYF.

V gene TRBV6-5 combines with J gene TRBJ2-1; 10 bases fit TRBD2. From germline, CDR1 is MNHEY and CDR2 SVGAGI. V shed 5 bases and J 10 bases; nucleotides not matched to a gene: 5. CDR3 size: 13 residues. CDR3 sequence reads: CASSPVAGGEQFF. Here the CDR3 DNA reads TGTGCCAGCAGTCCCGTAGCGGGAGGCGAGCAGTTCTTC.

This rearrangement joins TRBV27 to TRBJ1-1, with 7 positions matching TRBD1. The germline V gene has CDR1 MNHEY and CDR2 SMNVEV (reference sequence). V gave up 8 bases and J gave up 1 base; unmatched junction bases: 10. The CDR3 length is 15 residues. CDR3 bases: TGTGCCAGCTGCCGAAGACAGGGCGGGAACACTGAAGCTTTCTTT. Its translation: CASCRRQGGNTEAFF.

This chain joins TRBV4-1 and TRBJ1-1, with 7 bases identical to TRBD1. With V trimmed by 0 bases and J by 0 bases, 7 bases remained unmatched. Per germline, CDR1 MGHRA and CDR2 YSYEKL. CDR3 length: 17 amino acids. The CDR3 is CASSQDGADRVNTEAFF. CDR3 nucleotide sequence: TGCGCCAGCAGCCAAGACGGCGCCGACAGGGTGAACACTGAAGCTTTCTTT.

The rearrangement links TRBV7-9 to TRBJ2-5; D is undetermined. Germline values: CDR1 SEHNR, CDR2 FQNEAQ (reference sequence). The CDR3 is made up of 12 amino acids. Trimming shortened V by 6 bases and J by 5 bases, and 10 bases separated the two germline ends. DNA of the CDR3: TGTGCCAGCAGTGGGGATTTGGAGACCCAGTACTTC. It translates to CASSGDLETQYF.

J is TRBJ2-1 and V is TRBV4-1; 7 bases agree with TRBD1. There are 14 residues in the CDR3. Germline CDR1 reads MGHRA; CDR2 reads YSYEKL. The V segment lost 7 bases and the J segment 3 bases; nucleotides outside the gene matches: 6. The CDR3 DNA sequence: TGCGCCAGCACCTCAGGGGGTAACTACAATGAGCAGTTCTTC. This sequence encodes CASTSGGNYNEQFF.

The rearrangement joins TRBV30 to TRBJ1-2, with 9 bases aligning to TRBD1. With V trimmed by 8 bases and J by 2 bases, 6 bases remained unmatched. The CDR3 loop spans 13 amino acids. Per germline, CDR1 GTSNPN and CDR2 SVGIG (reference sequence). CDR3 in amino acids: CARRGTGNYGYTF. The CDR3 DNA reads as TGTGCCCGGCGGGGGACAGGGAACTATGGCTACACCTTC. Looking up the rest from reference TRBV30 and TRBJ1-2 gives the full variable domain: SQTIHQWPATLVQPVGSPLSLECTVEGTSNPNLYWYRQAAGRGLQLLFYSVGIGQISSEVPQNLSASRPQDRQFILSSKKLLLSDSGFYLCARRGTGNYGYTFGSGTRLTVV.

The genes are TRBV7-8 and TRBJ2-5; D is perhaps TRBD2 (6 bases). V lost 5 bases to trimming and J lost 5 bases, with 15 bases between them. CDR3 size: 14 residues. Germline V gene lookup returns CDR1 SGHVS and CDR2 FQNEAQ. The CDR3 is CASSPPEGWETQYF. CDR3 in DNA: TGTGCCAGCAGCCCCCCGGAGGGGTGGGAGACCCAGTACTTC.

V is TRBV7-9 and J is TRBJ2-7; 12 nucleotides agree with TRBD2. This CDR3 comprises 18 residues. Per the germline V gene, CDR1 is SEHNR and CDR2 is FQNEAQ (reference sequence). With 2 bases clipped from V and 6 bases from J, the junction kept 14 bases outside the gene matches. CDR3 DNA: TGTGCCAGCAGCTTAACTTCTAGCGGGAGGGCCTACATGCTCGAGCAGTACTTC. Translation gives CASSLTSSGRAYMLEQYF.

In its sample, this clone was seen once. The J gene is TRBJ1-1, the V gene TRBV29-1; 8 bases match TRBD1. Germline values: CDR1 SQVTM, CDR2 ANQGSEA. This CDR3 comprises 14 residues. Trimming cost V 2 bases and J 1 base; bases outside gene matches: 3. CDR3 in amino acids: CSVETDRANTEAFF. CDR3 DNA: TGCAGCGTTGAAACGGACAGGGCGAACACTGAAGCTTTCTTT. Combining the CDR3 with reference TRBV29-1 and TRBJ1-1 gives the whole variable domain SAVISQKPSRDICQRGTSLTIQCQVDSQVTMMFWYRQQPGQSLTLIATANQGSEATYESGFVIDKFPISRPNLTFSTLTVSNMSPEDSSIYLCSVETDRANTEAFFGQGTRLTVV.

The V and J genes are TRBV2 and TRBJ2-5; D might be TRBD2 (6 bases). CDR1 and CDR2 (germline): SNHLY, FYNNEI. This CDR3 is 17 amino acids long. Between the trimmed V and J ends, which lost 3 bases and 4 bases, there was a span of 21 bases. The CDR3 is CASSDGIIYNGGETQYF. The CDR3, as DNA: TGTGCCAGCAGTGACGGCATAATATATAACGGGGGAGAGACCCAGTACTTC.

The rearrangement links TRBV27 to TRBJ2-7, with 7 bases identical to TRBD2. The length of the CDR3 is 15 residues. Per the germline V gene, CDR1 is MNHEY and CDR2 is SMNVEV (reference sequence). V lost 2 bases and J lost 4; bases outside the gene matches: 8. The chain's CDR3 is CASSLGGGRRYEQYF. CDR3 in DNA: TGTGCCAGCAGTTTAGGTGGCGGGAGAAGGTACGAGCAGTACTTC.

This chain uses TRBV27 with TRBJ2-7; no definite D call. Trimming pared 3 bases from V and 5 bases from J, leaving 5 bases between. Looked up from germline, CDR1 is MNHEY and CDR2 is SMNVEV (reference sequence). The CDR3 contains 11 residues. CDR3 in amino acids: CASSFNHEQYF. CDR3 DNA: TGTGCCAGCAGTTTCAACCACGAGCAGTACTTC.

The chain links TRBV27 to TRBJ1-1; TRBD1 aligns across 7 bases. With V trimmed by 5 bases and J by 7 bases, 7 bases remained unmatched. The CDR3 totals 13 residues. The germline CDR1 and CDR2 sequences are MNHEY and SMNVEV (reference sequence). The CDR3 is CASSPIGTVEAFF. The CDR3, as DNA: TGTGCCAGCAGTCCAATCGGGACAGTTGAAGCTTTCTTT.

V is TRBV4-1 and J is TRBJ2-7; no definite D call. V was clipped by 1 base and J by 6 bases, with 13 bases between them. CDR1 MGHRA and CDR2 YSYEKL come from the germline V gene. The CDR3 extends over 14 amino acids. The CDR3 DNA reads TGCGCCAGCAGCCAAGTGAGCTCTCCAGGCGAGCAGTACTTC. Translating gives CASSQVSSPGEQYF.

This chain connects TRBV5-8 to TRBJ2-5, with D perhaps matching TRBD2 (5 bases). The DNA end is a closer match to TRBJ2-7, so the J assignment may be wrong. CDR1 is SGHTS, CDR2 YDEGEE, per germline. This CDR3 contains 15 residues. The CDR3 DNA follows: TGTGCCAGCAGCACTAGGGCCCCTATGGTCTACGAGCAGTACTTC. It translates to CASSTRAPMVYEQYF.

The chain is built from TRBV7-9 and TRBJ1-2; 9 bases are a match to TRBD1. V gave up 4 bases and J gave up 4 bases; unmatched junction bases: 4. The V gene's germline CDR1 is SEHNR and CDR2 FQNEAQ (reference sequence). The CDR3 runs to 14 residues. CDR3 loop: CASSSTGGAYGYTF. CDR3 nucleotides: TGTGCCAGCAGCTCCACAGGGGGCGCCTATGGCTACACCTTC.